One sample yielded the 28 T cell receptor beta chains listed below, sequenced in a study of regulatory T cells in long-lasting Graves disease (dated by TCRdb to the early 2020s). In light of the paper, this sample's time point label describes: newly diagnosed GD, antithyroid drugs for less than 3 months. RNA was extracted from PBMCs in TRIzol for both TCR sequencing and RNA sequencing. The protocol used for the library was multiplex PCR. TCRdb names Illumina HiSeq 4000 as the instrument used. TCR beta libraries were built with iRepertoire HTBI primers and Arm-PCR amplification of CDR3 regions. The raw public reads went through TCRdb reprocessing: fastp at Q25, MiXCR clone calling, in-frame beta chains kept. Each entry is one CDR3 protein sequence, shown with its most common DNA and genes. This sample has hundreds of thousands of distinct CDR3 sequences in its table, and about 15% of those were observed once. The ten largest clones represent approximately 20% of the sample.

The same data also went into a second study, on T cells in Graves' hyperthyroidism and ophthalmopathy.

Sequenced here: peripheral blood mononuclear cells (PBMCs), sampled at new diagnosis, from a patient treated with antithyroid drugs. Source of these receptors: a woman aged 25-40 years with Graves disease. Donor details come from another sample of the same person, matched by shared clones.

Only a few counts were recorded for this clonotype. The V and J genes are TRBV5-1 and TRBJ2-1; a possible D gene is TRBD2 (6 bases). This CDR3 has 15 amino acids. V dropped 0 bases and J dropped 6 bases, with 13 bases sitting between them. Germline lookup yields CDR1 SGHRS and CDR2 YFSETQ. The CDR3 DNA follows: TGCGCCAGCAGCTTGGCGGGGGACCCGATCAATGAGCAGTTCTTC. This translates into CASSLAGDPINEQFF.

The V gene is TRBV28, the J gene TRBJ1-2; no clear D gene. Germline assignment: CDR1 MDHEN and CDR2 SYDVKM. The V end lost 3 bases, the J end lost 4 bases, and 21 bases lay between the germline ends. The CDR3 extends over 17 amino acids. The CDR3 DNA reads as TGTGCCAGCAGTTTGCCGGGTTTAGTTGCTCTGAGCTATGGCTACACCTTC. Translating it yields CASSLPGLVALSYGYTF.

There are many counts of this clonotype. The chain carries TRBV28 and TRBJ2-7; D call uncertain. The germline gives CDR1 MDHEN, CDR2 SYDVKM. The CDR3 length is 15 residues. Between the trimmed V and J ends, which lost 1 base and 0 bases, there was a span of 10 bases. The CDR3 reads CASSLLIVPSYEQYF. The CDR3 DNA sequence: TGTGCCAGCAGTTTATTAATAGTTCCCTCCTACGAGCAGTACTTC.

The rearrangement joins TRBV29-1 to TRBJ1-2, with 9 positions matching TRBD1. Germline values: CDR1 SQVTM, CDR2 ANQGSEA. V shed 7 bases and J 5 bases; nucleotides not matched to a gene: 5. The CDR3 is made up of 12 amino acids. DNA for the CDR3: TGCAGCGCCGGACAGGGGACTTATGGCTACACCTTC. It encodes CSAGQGTYGYTF.

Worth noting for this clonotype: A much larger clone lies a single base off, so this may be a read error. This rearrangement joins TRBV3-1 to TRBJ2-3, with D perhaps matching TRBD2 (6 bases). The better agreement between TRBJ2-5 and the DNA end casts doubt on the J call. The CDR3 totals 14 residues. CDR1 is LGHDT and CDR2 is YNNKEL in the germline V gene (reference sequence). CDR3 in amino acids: CVSTHSGAAETQYF. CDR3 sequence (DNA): TGTGTCAGCACCCACTCGGGAGCGGCAGAGACCCAGTACTTC.

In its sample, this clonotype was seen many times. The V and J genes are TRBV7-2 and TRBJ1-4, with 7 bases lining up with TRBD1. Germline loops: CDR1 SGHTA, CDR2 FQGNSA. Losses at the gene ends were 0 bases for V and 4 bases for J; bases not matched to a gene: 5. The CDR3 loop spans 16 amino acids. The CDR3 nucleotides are TGTGCCAGCAGCTTAGCTGGAGGGGGCGATAATGAAAAACTGTTTTTT. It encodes CASSLAGGGDNEKLFF.

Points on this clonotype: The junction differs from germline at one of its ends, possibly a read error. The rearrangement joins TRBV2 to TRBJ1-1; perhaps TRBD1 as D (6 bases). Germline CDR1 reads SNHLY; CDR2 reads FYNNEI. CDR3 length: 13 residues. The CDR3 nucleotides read TGTGCCAGCAGTGTCGGGGGCAACACTGAAGCTTCCTTT. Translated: CASSVGGNTEASF.

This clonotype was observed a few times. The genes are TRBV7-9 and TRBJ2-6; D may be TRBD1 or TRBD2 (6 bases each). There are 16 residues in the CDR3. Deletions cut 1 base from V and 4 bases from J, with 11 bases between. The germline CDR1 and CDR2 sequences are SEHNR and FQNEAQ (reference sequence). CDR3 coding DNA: TGTGCCAGCAGCTTAGGGGGGGCACGGGGGGCCAACGTCCTGACTTTC. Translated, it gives CASSLGGARGANVLTF.

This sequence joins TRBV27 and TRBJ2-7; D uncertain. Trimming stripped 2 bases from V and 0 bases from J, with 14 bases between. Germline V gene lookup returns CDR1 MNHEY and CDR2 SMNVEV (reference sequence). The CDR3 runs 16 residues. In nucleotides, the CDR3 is TGTGCCAGCAGTTTAGCGGCCGGCTTCAGCTCCTACGAGCAGTACTTC. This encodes CASSLAAGFSSYEQYF.

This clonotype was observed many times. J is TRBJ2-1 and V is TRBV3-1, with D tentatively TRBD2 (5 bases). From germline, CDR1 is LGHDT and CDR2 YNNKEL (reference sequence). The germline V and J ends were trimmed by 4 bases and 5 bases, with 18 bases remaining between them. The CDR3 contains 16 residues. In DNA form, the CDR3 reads TGTGCCAGCAGCCCGCTGAGCGGAGTAGGCGACAATGAGCAGTTCTTC. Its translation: CASSPLSGVGDNEQFF.

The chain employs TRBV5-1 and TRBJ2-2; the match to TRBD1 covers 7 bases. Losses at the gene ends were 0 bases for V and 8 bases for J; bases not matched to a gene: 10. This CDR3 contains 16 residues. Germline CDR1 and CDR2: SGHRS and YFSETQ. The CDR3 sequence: CASSLGHRDSLGELFF. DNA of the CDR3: TGCGCCAGCAGCTTGGGCCACCGGGACAGCCTAGGGGAGCTGTTTTTT.

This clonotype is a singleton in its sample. CDR3 region: CASSLGQGVPTLETQYF. CDR3 coding DNA: TGTGCCAGCAGTCTGGGACAGGGGGTACCTACCTTGGAGACCCAGTACTTC. The chain has TRBV7-9 and TRBJ2-5; 11 positions agree with TRBD1. This CDR3 is 17 amino acids long. The germline CDR1 and CDR2 sequences are SEHNR and FQNEAQ (reference sequence). Trimming at V came to 6 bases and at J to 5 bases, leaving 14 bases not matched to a gene.

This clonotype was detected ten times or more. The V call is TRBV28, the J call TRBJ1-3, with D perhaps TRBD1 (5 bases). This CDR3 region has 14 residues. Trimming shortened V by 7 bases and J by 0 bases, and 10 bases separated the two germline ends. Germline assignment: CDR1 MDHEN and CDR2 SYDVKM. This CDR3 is CASIWGNSGNTIYF. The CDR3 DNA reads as TGTGCCAGCATTTGGGGGAACTCTGGAAACACCATATATTTT.

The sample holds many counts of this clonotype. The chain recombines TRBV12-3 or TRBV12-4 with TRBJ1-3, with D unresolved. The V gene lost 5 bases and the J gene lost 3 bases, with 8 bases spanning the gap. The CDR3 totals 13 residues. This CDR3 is CASSTQLGNTIYF. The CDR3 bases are TGTGCCAGCAGTACCCAACTTGGAAACACCATATATTTT.

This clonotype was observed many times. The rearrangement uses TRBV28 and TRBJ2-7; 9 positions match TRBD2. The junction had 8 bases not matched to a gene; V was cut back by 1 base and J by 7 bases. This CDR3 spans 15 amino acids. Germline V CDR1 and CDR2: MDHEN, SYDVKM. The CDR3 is CASSLSSGRSGEQYF. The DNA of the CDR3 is TGTGCCAGCAGTTTATCGAGCGGGAGGTCGGGAGAGCAGTACTTC.

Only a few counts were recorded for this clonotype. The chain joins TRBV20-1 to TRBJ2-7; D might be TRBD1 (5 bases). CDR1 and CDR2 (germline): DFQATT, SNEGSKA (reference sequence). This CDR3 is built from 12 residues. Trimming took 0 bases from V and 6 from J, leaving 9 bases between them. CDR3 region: CSARDRVAEQYF. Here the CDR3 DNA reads TGCAGTGCTAGAGACAGGGTAGCCGAGCAGTACTTC.

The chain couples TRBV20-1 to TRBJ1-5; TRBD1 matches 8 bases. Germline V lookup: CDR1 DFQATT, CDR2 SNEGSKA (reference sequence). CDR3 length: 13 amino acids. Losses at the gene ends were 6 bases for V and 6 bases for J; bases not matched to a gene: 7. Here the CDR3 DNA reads TGCAGTGCCAGGACAGGGATGGGTCAGCCCCAGCATTTT. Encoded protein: CSARTGMGQPQHF.

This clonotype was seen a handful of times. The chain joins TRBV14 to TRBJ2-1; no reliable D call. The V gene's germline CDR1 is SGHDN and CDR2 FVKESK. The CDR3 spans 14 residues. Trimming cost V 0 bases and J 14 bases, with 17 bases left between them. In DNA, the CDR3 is TGTGCCAGCAGCCAAGATCCCTTTCCAGGCGGAGAGTTCTTC. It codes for CASSQDPFPGGEFF.

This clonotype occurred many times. CDR3 nucleotides: TGTGCCAGCAGCCCCAGTCAAGGGAGTGGCAATGAGCAGTTCTTC. Translation: CASSPSQGSGNEQFF. This sequence joins TRBV3-1 and TRBJ2-1; the D gene is possibly TRBD2 (5 bases). The V end lost 4 bases, the J end lost 6 bases, and 16 bases lay between the germline ends. The germline V gene has CDR1 LGHDT and CDR2 YNNKEL (reference sequence). The CDR3 loop spans 15 amino acids.

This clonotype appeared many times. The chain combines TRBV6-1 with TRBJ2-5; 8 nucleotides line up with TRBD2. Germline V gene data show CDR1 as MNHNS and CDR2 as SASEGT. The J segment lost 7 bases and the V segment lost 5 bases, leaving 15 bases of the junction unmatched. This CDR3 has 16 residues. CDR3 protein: CASSTIGRGSQGTQYF. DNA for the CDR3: TGTGCCAGCAGTACTATCGGGAGGGGTAGTCAGGGGACCCAGTACTTC.

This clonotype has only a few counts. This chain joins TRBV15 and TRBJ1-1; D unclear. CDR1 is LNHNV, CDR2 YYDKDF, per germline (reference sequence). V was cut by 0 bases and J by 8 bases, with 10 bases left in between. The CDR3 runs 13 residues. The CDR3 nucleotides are TGTGCCACCAGCAGAGATATGGGCATAGAAGCTTTCTTT. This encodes CATSRDMGIEAFF. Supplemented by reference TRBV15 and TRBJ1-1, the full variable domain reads DAMVIQNPRYQVTQFGKPVTLSCSQTLNHNVMYWYQQKSSQAPKLLFHYYDKDFNNEADTPDNFQSRRPNTSFCFLDIRSPGLGDTAMYLCATSRDMGIEAFFGQGTRLTVV.

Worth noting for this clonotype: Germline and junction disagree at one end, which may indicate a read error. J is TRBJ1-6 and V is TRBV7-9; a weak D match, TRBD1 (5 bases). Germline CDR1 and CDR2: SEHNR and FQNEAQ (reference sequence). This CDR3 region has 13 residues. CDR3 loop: CASSSGQASPLYF. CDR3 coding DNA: TGTGCCAGCAGCTCTGGACAAGCATCACCCCTCTACTTT.

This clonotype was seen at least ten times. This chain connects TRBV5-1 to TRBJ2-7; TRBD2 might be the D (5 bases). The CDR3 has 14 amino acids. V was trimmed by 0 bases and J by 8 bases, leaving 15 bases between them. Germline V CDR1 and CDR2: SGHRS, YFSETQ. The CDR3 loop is CASSLALAEVKQYF. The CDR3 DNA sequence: TGCGCCAGCAGCTTGGCCCTGGCGGAGGTAAAGCAGTACTTC.

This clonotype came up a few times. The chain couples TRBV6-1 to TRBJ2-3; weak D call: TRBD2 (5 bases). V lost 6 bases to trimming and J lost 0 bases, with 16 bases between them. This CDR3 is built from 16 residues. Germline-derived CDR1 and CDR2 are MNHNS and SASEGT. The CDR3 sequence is CASRPIATVSTDTQYF. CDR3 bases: TGTGCCAGCAGACCTATAGCGACGGTTAGCACAGATACGCAGTATTTT.

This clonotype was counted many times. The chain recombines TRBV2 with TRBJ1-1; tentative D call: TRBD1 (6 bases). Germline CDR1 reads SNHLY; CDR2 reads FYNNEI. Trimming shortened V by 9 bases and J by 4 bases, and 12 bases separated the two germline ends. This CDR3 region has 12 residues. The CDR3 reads CARLQGRTEAFF. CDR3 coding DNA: TGTGCCAGACTCCAGGGGCGCACTGAAGCTTTCTTT.

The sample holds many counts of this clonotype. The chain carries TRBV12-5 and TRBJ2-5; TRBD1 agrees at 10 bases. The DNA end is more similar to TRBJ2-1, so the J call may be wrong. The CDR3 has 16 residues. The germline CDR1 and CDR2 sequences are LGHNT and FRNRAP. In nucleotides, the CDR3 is TGTGCTAGTGGATCTGACCGGGACAGGGGCCCCAATGAGCAGTTCTTC. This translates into CASGSDRDRGPNEQFF.

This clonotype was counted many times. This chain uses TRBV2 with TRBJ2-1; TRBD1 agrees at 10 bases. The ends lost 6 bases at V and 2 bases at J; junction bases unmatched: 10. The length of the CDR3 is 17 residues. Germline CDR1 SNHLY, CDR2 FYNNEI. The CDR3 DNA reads TGTGCCAGCAGCGGAGGGCCGGGACAGGGGACCTACAATGAGCAGTTCTTC. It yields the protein CASSGGPGQGTYNEQFF.

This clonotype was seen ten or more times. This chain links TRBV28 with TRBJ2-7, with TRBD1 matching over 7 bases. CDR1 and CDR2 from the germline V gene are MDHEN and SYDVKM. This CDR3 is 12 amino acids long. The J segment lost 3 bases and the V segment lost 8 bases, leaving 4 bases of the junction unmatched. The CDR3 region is CASRQGIYEQYF. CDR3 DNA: TGTGCCAGCCGACAGGGCATCTACGAGCAGTACTTC.